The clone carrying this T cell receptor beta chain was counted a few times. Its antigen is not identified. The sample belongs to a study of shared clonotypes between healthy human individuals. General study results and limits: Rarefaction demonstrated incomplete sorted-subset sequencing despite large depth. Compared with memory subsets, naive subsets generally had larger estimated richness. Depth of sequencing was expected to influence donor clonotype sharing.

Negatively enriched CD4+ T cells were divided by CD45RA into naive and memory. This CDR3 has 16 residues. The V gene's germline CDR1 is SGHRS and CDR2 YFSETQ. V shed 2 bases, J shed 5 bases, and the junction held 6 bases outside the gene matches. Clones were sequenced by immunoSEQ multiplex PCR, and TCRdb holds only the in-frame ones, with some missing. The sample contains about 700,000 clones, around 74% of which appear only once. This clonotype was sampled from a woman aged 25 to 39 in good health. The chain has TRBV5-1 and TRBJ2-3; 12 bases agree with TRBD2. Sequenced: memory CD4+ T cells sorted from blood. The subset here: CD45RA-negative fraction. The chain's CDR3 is CASSLLTSGSGDTQYF. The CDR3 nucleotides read TGCGCCAGCAGCTTACTGACTAGCGGGAGCGGAGATACGCAGTATTTT.